Below, 22 T cell receptor beta chains from the same sample are listed, as sequenced in a study of T-cell reconstitution after alpha-beta-depleted transplantation in children. Construction of the TCRbeta library involved unique molecular identifiers. TCRdb re-called the PCR reads with MiXCR, one entry per CDR3 protein. The sample comprises 240,000 or so distinct CDR3 sequences, 12% of which are singletons, and over 2.5% rests with the top ten. This sample comprised PBMCs from the stem cell graft donor, obtained from the stem cell graft. These TCRs come from a human donor who donated a stem cell graft to a child with acute lymphoblastic leukemia.

This clonotype appeared many times. The genes are TRBV30 and TRBJ1-4; D is undetermined. V was trimmed by 4 bases and J by 8 bases, leaving 8 bases between them. The CDR3 has 11 residues. CDR1 and CDR2 from the germline V gene are GTSNPN and SVGIG (reference sequence). The CDR3, as DNA: TGTGCCTGGAAAGGACTCGAAAAACTGTTTTTT. Amino acids: CAWKGLEKLFF.

The table lists this clonotype with many counts. The rearrangement links TRBV27 to TRBJ2-7; possible D gene TRBD1, 6 bases. In germline, CDR1 is MNHEY, CDR2 SMNVEV (reference sequence). The CDR3 is 15 residues long. Between the trimmed V and J ends, which lost 3 bases and 4 bases, there was a span of 16 bases. CDR3 sequence (DNA): TGTGCCAGCAGTTTTTTTCAGGGGTCCCGATACGAGCAGTACTTC. Translating it yields CASSFFQGSRYEQYF.

This clonotype was counted at least ten times. The chain carries TRBV28 and TRBJ2-7; the match to TRBD1 covers 9 bases. J was trimmed by 0 bases and V by 6 bases; bases with no gene match: 6. Germline V lookup: CDR1 MDHEN, CDR2 SYDVKM. The CDR3 loop spans 15 amino acids. CDR3 nucleotide sequence: TGTGCCAGCAGCCGGCGGGACAGGGACTCCTACGAGCAGTACTTC. Encoded protein: CASSRRDRDSYEQYF.

A note on this clonotype: This may stem from a read error, because a much larger clone lies one nucleotide away. The chain carries TRBV6-1 and TRBJ2-7, with D perhaps matching TRBD1 (6 bases). Trimming cost V 7 bases and J 0 bases, with 16 bases left between them. Germline V gene sequence: CDR1 MNHNS, CDR2 SASEGT. The length of the CDR3 is 15 residues. The CDR3 DNA follows: TGTGCCAGCACCCTTATACAGGGACCCTCCTACGAGCAGTACTTC. Translated: CASTLIQGPSYEQYF.

This clonotype has at least ten counts. The rearrangement joins TRBV27 to TRBJ2-7; D is uncertain. Germline CDR1 MNHEY, CDR2 SMNVEV (reference sequence). The CDR3 sequence is 13 residues long. The ends were cut back, 0 bases at V and 4 bases at J, with 7 bases in the middle. The DNA for the CDR3 is TGTGCCAGCAGTTTATCCCACCATTACGAGCAGTACTTC. It codes for CASSLSHHYEQYF.

This clonotype occurred a few times. The CDR3 is CASSDRTTNTGELFF. CDR3 DNA sequence: TGTGCCAGCAGCGACCGGACAACAAACACCGGGGAGCTGTTTTTT. The chain uses TRBV9 and TRBJ2-2, with a weak D call TRBD1 (5 bases). The germline V gene has CDR1 SGDLS and CDR2 YYNGEE. Trimming stripped 3 bases from V and 2 bases from J, with 11 bases between. CDR3 length equals 15 residues.

This clonotype was detected many times. The chain uses TRBV7-2 and TRBJ1-5; D perhaps matches TRBD1 (6 bases). The V end lost 4 bases, the J end lost 3 bases, and 7 bases lay between the germline ends. This CDR3 has 13 amino acids. Germline CDR1 SGHTA, CDR2 FQGNSA. The CDR3 loop is CASSWDNNQPQHF. The DNA of the CDR3 is TGTGCCAGCAGCTGGGACAACAATCAGCCCCAGCATTTT.

A remark on this clonotype: This could be a read error, since a much larger clone is one nucleotide away. The chain has TRBV28 and TRBJ1-2, with D hard to call. The germline V gene encodes CDR1 MDHEN and CDR2 SYDVKM. The CDR3 spans 13 residues. The CDR3 nucleotides read TGTGCCACCAGTCCAGGAGGTGTCTGGGGCTACACCTTC. It yields the protein CATSPGGVWGYTF.

Remarks on this clonotype: A much larger clone is a single base away; this may be a read error. This chain links TRBV7-9 with TRBJ1-2, with unresolved D. The germline gives CDR1 SEHNR, CDR2 FQNEAQ (reference sequence). The CDR3 has 9 amino acids. Trimming took off 1 base at V and 13 bases at J, with 4 bases between the two ends. The CDR3 DNA reads as TGTGCCAGCAGCTTAGGTCCCACCTTC. Residues: CASSLGPTF. The full variable domain, rest sourced from reference TRBV7-9 and TRBJ1-2, is DTGVSQNPRHKITKRGQNVTFRCDPISEHNRLYWYRQTLGQGPEFLTYFQNEAQLEKSRLLSDRFSAERPKGSFSTLEIQRTEQGDSAMYLCASSLGPTFGSGTRLTVV.

This clonotype was counted many times. The chain is built from TRBV5-1 and TRBJ2-7; 7 nucleotides align to TRBD2. V dropped 4 bases and J dropped 0; count of bases not matched to a gene: 10. Per the germline V gene, CDR1 is SGHRS and CDR2 is YFSETQ. This CDR3 comprises 16 residues. The CDR3 DNA reads as TGCGCCAGCAGCGAAGCTAGCGGCCTCAGCTCCTACGAGCAGTACTTC. It is translated as CASSEASGLSSYEQYF.

This clonotype has more than one count but fewer than ten. The gene calls are TRBV15 and TRBJ2-3; unclear D gene. Germline V CDR1 and CDR2: LNHNV, YYDKDF (reference sequence). The CDR3 extends over 14 amino acids. The V and J ends lost 4 bases and 2 bases respectively, with 10 bases between them. The CDR3 reads CATSITPLTDTQYF. The CDR3 nucleotides are TGTGCCACCAGCATTACACCACTCACAGATACGCAGTATTTT.

This clonotype occurred many times. The rearrangement joins TRBV19 to TRBJ1-2, with a weak D call TRBD1 (6 bases). The germline V gene has CDR1 LNHDA and CDR2 SQIVND (reference sequence). The CDR3 has 13 amino acids. V was clipped by 8 bases and J by 3 bases, with 13 bases between them. The CDR3 DNA reads as TGTGCCAGTGGCAAGGGGGACGACTATGGCTACACCTTC. Amino acids: CASGKGDDYGYTF.

The gene calls are TRBV7-2 and TRBJ2-7, with unresolved D. The CDR3 consists of 13 residues. The V end lost 1 base, the J end lost 3 bases, and 7 bases lay between the germline ends. Germline V gene lookup returns CDR1 SGHTA and CDR2 FQGNSA. The CDR3 DNA is TGTGCCAGCAGCTTAGGGGCAGTCTACGAGCAGTACTTC. Residues: CASSLGAVYEQYF.

The chain employs TRBV6-5 and TRBJ2-1; D is perhaps TRBD2 (5 bases). Looked up from germline, CDR1 is MNHEY and CDR2 is SVGAGI. This CDR3 has 17 residues. V lost 0 bases, J lost 4 bases, and 16 bases lay in between. CDR3 residues: CASSYSMRHPGYNEQFF. Written as DNA, the CDR3 is TGTGCCAGCAGTTACTCGATGCGACACCCGGGGTACAATGAGCAGTTCTTC.

This clonotype showed up many times. Mismatch with germline at one junction end may stem from a read error. This sequence joins TRBV7-8 and TRBJ1-1; 8 bases line up with TRBD1. Per the germline V gene, CDR1 is SGHVS and CDR2 is FQNEAQ. This CDR3 spans 14 amino acids. The CDR3 DNA sequence: TGTGCCAGCAGTTTAGACAGGGGATTCACTGAAGCTTTCTTT. This encodes CASSLDRGFTEAFF.

This clonotype was seen many times. The V gene is TRBV28, the J gene TRBJ2-7; 8 bases line up with TRBD1. The V gene's germline CDR1 is MDHEN and CDR2 SYDVKM. J gave up 0 bases and V 5 bases, and 9 bases lay outside the gene matches. The CDR3 runs 16 residues. Written as DNA, the CDR3 is TGTGCCAGCAGTCTAGGACAGGGCGATCCCTCCTACGAGCAGTACTTC. It translates to CASSLGQGDPSYEQYF.

This clonotype was observed many times. The CDR3 sequence is CASTLMLAGDYNEQFF. The CDR3 DNA reads as TGTGCCAGCACCTTGATGCTTGCGGGAGACTACAATGAGCAGTTCTTC. The chain is built from TRBV12-3 or TRBV12-4 and TRBJ2-1; 7 bases are shared with TRBD2. The CDR3 is 16 amino acids. V gave up 7 bases and J gave up 3 bases; unmatched junction bases: 12.

This clonotype showed up just a few times. The chain has TRBV7-9 and TRBJ2-3; D could derive from TRBD1 or TRBD2 (6 bases each). V shed 6 bases and J shed 4 bases, with 14 bases lying between them. CDR1 and CDR2 from the germline V gene are SEHNR and FQNEAQ (reference sequence). The CDR3 length is 14 residues. Here the CDR3 reads CASSSTRGADTQYF. The CDR3 coding sequence is TGTGCCAGCAGTTCAACAAGGGGGGCAGATACGCAGTATTTT.

The table lists this clonotype with many counts. The gene calls are TRBV10-3 and TRBJ2-1; D assignment may be TRBD1 or TRBD2 (5 bases each). V was trimmed by 5 bases and J by 0 bases, leaving 11 bases between them. The germline CDR1 and CDR2 sequences are ENHRY and SYGVKD. The CDR3 is 15 amino acids. The CDR3 sequence: CAISTGTTSYNEQFF. DNA for the CDR3: TGTGCCATCAGTACCGGGACCACCTCCTACAATGAGCAGTTCTTC.

This clonotype is a singleton in its sample. The rearrangement links TRBV18 to TRBJ2-1; D gene ambiguous. The CDR3 consists of 13 residues. Trimming removed 3 bases from V and 7 bases from J, with 10 bases in between. Germline CDR1 KGHSH, CDR2 LQKENI. Here the CDR3 DNA reads TGTGCCAGCTCACCTCCAGATAGAAATGAGCAGTTCTTC. This translates into CASSPPDRNEQFF.

The genes are TRBV12-3 or TRBV12-4 and TRBJ1-1; D call uncertain. The CDR3 sequence is 14 residues long. V was shortened by 1 base and J by 1 base, with 7 bases between the two germline ends. Here the CDR3 DNA reads TGTGCCAGCAGTTTAGGAGGAGAGAACACTGAAGCTTTCTTT. Translation: CASSLGGENTEAFF.

Many counts were recorded for this clonotype. The chain couples TRBV5-5 to TRBJ1-1; 7 nucleotides line up with TRBD1. The CDR3 has 13 residues. V lost 4 bases, J lost 7 bases, and 7 bases stayed unmatched. Germline CDR1 is SGHKS and CDR2 is YYEKEE (reference sequence). The CDR3 loop reads CASSVSQGVEAFF. The CDR3 DNA reads TGTGCCAGCAGCGTTTCCCAGGGGGTTGAAGCTTTCTTT.